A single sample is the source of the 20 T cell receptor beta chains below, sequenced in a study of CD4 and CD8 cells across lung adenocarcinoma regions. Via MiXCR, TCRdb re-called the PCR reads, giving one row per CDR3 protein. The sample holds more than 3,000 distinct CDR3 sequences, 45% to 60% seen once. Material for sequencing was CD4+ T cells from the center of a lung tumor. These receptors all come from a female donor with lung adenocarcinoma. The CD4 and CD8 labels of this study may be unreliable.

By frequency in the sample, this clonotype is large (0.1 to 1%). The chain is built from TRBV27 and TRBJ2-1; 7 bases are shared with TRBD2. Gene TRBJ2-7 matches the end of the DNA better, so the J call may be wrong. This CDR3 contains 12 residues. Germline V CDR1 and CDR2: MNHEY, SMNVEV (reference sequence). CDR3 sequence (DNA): TGTGCCAGCACGGGCGGGAGTAACGAGCAGTACTTC. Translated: CASTGGSNEQYF.

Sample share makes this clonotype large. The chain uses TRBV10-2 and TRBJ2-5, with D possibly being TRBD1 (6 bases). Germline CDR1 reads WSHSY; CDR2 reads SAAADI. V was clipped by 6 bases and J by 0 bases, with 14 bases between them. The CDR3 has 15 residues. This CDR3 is CASSLQGNYQETQYF. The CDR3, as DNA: TGCGCCAGCAGCCTGCAGGGGAATTACCAAGAGACCCAGTACTTC.

The CDR3 spells CASSPSPVTQYF. The CDR3 nucleotides are TGTGCCAGCAGTCCCAGCCCGGTAACCCAGTACTTC. V gene TRBV28 combines with J gene TRBJ2-5; D uncertain. This CDR3 has 12 amino acids. Germline V lookup: CDR1 MDHEN, CDR2 SYDVKM. V shed 5 bases and J shed 8 bases, with 12 bases lying between them.

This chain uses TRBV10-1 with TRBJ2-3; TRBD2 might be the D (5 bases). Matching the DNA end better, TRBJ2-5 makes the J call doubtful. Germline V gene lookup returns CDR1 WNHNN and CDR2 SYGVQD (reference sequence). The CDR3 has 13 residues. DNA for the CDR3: TGCGCCACCGAACTAGAAGGTCCAGATACCCAGTACTTC. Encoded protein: CATELEGPDTQYF.

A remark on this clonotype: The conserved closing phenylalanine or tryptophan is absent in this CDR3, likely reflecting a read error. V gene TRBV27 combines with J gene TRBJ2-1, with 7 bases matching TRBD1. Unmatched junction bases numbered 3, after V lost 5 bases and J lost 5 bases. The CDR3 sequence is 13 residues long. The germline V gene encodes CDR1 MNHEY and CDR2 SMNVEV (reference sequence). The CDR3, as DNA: TGTGCCAGCAGTCCCGGGACAGACAATGAGCAGTTCTCT. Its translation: CASSPGTDNEQFS.

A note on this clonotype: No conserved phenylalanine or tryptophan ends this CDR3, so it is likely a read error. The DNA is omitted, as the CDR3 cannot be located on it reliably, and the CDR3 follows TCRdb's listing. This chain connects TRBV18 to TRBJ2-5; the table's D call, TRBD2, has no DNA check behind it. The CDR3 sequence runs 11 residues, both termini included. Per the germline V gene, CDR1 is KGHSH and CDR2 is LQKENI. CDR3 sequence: CAQLTRSPSPP.

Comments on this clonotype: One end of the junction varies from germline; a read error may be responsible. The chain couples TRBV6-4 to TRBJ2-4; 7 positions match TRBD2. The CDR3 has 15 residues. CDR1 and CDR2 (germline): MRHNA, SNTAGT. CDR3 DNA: TGTGGCAGCATTGCGGGGGTGGGAGCCAAAAACATTCAGTACTTT. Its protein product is CGSIAGVGAKNIQYF.

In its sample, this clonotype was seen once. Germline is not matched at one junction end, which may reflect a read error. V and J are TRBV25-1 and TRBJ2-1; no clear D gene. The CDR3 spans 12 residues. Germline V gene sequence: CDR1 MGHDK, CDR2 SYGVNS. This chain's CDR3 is CASSASAGEQFF. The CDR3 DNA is TGTGCCAGCAGTGCCAGTGCCGGTGAGCAGTTTTTT.

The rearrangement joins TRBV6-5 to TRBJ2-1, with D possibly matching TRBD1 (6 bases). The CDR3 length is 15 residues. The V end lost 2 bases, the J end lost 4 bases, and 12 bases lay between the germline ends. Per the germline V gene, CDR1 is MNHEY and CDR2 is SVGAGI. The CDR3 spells CASSYRDNYYNEQFF. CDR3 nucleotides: TGTGCCAGCAGTTACCGGGACAACTATTACAATGAGCAGTTCTTC.

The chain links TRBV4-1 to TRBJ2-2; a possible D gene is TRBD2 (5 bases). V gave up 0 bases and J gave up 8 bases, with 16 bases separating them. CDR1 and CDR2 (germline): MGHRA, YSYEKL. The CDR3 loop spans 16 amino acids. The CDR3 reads CASSQDPGSPKGELFF. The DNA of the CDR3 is TGCGCCAGCAGCCAAGATCCGGGATCACCTAAGGGGGAGCTGTTTTTT.

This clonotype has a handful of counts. CDR3 sequence: CASSATTHGANTGELFF. The CDR3 nucleotides read TGTGCCAGCAGCGCGACGACCCATGGGGCGAACACCGGGGAGCTGTTTTTT. V usage is TRBV9 and J usage is TRBJ2-2; D uncertain. V lost 3 bases, J lost 0 bases, and 15 bases lay in between. This CDR3 is built from 17 residues. Germline V gene data show CDR1 as SGDLS and CDR2 as YYNGEE.

The CDR3 is CASSTQETQYF. The CDR3 nucleotides read TGTGCCAGCAGCACTCAAGAGACCCAGTACTTC. The gene calls are TRBV11-3 and TRBJ2-5; D unclear. Per germline, CDR1 SGHNT and CDR2 YENEEA. V lost 5 bases to trimming and J lost 2 bases, with 3 bases between them. CDR3 size: 11 residues.

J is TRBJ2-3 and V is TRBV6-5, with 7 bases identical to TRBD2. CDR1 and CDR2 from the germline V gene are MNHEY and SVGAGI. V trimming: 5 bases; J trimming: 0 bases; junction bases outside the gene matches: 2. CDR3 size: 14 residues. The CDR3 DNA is TGTGCCAGCAGTGTGCGGGGGAGCACAGATACGCAGTATTTT. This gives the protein CASSVRGSTDTQYF.

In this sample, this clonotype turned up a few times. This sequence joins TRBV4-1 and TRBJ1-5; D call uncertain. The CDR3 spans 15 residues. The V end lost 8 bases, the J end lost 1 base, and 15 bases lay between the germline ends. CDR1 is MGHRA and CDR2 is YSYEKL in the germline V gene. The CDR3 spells CASGRRAQSNQPQHF. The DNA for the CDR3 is TGCGCCAGCGGCCGGCGAGCTCAAAGCAATCAGCCCCAGCATTTT.

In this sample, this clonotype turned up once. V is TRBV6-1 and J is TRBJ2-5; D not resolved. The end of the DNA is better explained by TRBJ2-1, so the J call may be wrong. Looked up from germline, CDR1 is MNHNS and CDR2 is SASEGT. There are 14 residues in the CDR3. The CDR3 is CASSTSWYQETQFF. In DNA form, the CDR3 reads TGTGCCAGCAGCACAAGTTGGTACCAAGAGACCCAGTTCTTC.

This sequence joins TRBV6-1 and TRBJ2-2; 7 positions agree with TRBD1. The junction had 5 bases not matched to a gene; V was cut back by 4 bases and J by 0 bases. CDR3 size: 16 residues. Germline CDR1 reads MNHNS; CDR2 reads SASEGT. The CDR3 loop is CASSVRGGANTGELFF. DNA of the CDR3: TGTGCCAGCAGTGTGCGAGGGGGCGCGAACACCGGGGAGCTGTTTTTT.

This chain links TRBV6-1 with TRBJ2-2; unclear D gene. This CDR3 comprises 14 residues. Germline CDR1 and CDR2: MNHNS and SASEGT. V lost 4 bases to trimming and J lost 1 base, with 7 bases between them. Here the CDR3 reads CASSAYKNTGELFF. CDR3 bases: TGTGCCAGCAGTGCGTACAAGAACACCGGGGAGCTGTTTTTT.

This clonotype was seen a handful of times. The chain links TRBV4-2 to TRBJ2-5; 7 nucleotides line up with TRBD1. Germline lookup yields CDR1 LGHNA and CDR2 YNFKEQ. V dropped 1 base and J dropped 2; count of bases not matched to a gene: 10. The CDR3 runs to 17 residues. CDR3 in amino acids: CASSQGTGQRSQETQYF. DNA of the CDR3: TGTGCCAGCAGCCAAGGGACGGGACAGAGGTCTCAAGAGACCCAGTACTTC.

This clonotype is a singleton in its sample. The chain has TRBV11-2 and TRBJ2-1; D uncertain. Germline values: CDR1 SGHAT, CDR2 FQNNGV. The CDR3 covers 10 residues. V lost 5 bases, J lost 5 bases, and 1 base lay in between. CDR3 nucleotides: TGTGCCAGCAGCCACAATGAGCAGTTCTTC. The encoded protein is CASSHNEQFF.

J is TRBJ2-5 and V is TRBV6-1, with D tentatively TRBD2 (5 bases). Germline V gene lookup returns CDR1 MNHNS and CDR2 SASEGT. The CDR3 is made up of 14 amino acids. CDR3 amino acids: CAGSEGRGQETQYF. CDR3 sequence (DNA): TGTGCGGGCAGTGAGGGCCGCGGCCAAGAGACCCAGTACTTC.